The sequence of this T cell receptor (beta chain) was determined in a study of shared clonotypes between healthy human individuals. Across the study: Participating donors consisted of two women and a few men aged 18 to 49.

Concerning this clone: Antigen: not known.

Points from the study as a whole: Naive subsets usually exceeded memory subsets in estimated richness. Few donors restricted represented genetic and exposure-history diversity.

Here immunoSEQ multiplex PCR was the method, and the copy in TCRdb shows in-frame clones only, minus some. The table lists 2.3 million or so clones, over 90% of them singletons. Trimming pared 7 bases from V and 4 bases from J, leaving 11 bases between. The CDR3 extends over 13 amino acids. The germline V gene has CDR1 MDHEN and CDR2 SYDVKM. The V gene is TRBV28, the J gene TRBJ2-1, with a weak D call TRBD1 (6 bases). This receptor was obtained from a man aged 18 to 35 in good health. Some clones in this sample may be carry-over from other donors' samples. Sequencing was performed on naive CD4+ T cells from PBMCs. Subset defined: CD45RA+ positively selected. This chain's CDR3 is CASIPQGYNEQFF. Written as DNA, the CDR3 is TGTGCCAGCATTCCACAGGGATACAATGAGCAGTTCTTC. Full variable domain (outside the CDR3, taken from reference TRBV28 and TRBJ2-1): DVKVTQSSRYLVKRTGEKVFLECVQDMDHENMFWYRQDPGLGLRLIYFSYDVKMKEKGDIPEGYSVSREKKERFSLILESASTNQTSMYLCASIPQGYNEQFFGPGTRLTVL.